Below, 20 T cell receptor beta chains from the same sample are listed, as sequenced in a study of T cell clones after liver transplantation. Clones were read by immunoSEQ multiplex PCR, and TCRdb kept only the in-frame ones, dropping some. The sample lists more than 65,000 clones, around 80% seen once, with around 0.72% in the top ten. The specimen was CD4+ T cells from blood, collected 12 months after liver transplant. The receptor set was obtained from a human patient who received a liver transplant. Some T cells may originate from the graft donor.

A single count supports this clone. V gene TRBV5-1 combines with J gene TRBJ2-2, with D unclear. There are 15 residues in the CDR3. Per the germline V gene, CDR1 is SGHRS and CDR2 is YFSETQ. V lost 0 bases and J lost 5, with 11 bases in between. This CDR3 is CASSLGSGVTGELFF. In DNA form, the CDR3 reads TGCGCCAGCAGCTTGGGTTCGGGTGTGACCGGGGAGCTGTTTTTT.

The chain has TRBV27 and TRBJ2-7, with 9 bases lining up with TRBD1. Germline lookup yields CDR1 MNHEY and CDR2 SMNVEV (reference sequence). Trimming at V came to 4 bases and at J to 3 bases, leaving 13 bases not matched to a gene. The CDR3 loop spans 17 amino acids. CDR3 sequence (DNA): TGTGCCAGCAGTTCCACCGGGACAGGGAGGAGCCGCTACGAGCAGTACTTC. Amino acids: CASSSTGTGRSRYEQYF.

For the CDR3, the DNA is TGTGCCAGCAGCTGGGGCGGGGACCGGCCGTTCTTC. Protein sequence: CASSWGGDRPFF. This chain links TRBV7-2 with TRBJ2-1; D possibly corresponds to TRBD2 (6 bases). This CDR3 has 12 residues. CDR1 is SGHTA and CDR2 is FQGNSA in the germline V gene. V was trimmed by 4 bases and J by 15 bases, leaving 16 bases between them.

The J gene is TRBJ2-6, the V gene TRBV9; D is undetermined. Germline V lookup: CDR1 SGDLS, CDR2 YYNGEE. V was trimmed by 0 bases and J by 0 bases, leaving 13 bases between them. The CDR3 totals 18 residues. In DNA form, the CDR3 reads TGTGCCAGCAGCGTAGCCGTCAGTCACTCCTCTGGGGCCAACGTCCTGACTTTC. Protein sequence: CASSVAVSHSSGANVLTF.

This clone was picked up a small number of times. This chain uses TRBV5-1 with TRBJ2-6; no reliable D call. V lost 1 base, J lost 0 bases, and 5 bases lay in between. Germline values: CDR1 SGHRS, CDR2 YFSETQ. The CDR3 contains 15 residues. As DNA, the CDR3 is TGCGCCAGCAGCTTGCGGAGCTCTGGGGCCAACGTCCTGACTTTC. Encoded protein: CASSLRSSGANVLTF.

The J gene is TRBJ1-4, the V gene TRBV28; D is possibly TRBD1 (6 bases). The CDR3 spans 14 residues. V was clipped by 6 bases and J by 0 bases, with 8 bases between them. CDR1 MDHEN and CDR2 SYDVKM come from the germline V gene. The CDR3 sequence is CASSRTATNEKLFF. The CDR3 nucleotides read TGTGCCAGCAGCAGGACAGCAACTAATGAAAAACTGTTTTTT.

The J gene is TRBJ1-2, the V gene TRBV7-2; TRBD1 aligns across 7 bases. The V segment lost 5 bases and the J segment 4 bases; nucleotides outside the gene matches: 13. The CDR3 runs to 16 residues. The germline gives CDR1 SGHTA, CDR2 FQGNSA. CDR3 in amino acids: CASSPQSTGLGYGYTF. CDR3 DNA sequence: TGTGCCAGCAGCCCTCAATCGACAGGGCTGGGCTATGGCTACACCTTC. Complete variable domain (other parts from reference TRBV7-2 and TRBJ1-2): GAGVSQSPSNKVTEKGKDVELRCDPISGHTALYWYRQSLGQGLEFLIYFQGNSAPDKSGLPSDRFSAERTGGSVSTLTIQRTQQEDSAVYLCASSPQSTGLGYGYTFGSGTRLTVV.

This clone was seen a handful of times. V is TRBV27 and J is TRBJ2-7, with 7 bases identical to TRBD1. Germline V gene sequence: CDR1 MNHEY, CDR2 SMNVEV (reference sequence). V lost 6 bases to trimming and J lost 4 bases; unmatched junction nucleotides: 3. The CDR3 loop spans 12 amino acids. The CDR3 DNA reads TGTGCCAGCAGCGGACAGGCGTACGAGCAGTACTTC. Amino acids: CASSGQAYEQYF.

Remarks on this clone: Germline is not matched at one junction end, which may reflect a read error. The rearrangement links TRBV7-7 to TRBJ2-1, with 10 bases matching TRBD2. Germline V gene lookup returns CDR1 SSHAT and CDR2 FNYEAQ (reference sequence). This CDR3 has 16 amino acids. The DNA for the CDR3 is TGTGCTAGCAGCTTACTGGCTAGCGGGAGATCGAATGAGCAGTTCTTC. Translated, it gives CASSLLASGRSNEQFF.

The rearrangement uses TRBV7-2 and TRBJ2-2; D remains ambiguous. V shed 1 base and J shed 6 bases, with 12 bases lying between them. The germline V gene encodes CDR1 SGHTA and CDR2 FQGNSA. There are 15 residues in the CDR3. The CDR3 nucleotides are TGTGCCAGCAGCTTAGTACTACCCCGGGCCGGGGAGCTGTTTTTT. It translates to CASSLVLPRAGELFF.

Here the CDR3 DNA reads TGTGCCAGCAGGGTAAGCTGGGCCAGTGACTACGAGCAGTACTTC. This translates into CASRVSWASDYEQYF. The chain joins TRBV27 to TRBJ2-7; D is ambiguous. The length of the CDR3 is 15 residues. Trimming removed 6 bases at V and 3 bases at J, with 18 bases between. The germline V gene has CDR1 MNHEY and CDR2 SMNVEV (reference sequence).

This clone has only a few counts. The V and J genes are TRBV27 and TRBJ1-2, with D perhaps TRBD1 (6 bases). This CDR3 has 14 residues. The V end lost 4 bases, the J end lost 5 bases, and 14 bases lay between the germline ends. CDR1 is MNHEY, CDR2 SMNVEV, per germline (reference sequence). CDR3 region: CASSSGGGLYGYTF. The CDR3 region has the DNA TGTGCCAGCAGTTCAGGAGGGGGGCTGTATGGCTACACCTTC.

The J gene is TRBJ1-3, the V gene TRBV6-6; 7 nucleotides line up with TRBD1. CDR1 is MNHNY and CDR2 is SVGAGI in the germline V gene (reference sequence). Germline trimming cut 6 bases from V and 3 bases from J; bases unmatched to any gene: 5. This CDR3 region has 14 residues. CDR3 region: CASRGTVLGNTIYF. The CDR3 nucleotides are TGTGCCAGCAGGGGGACAGTTCTTGGAAACACCATATATTTT.

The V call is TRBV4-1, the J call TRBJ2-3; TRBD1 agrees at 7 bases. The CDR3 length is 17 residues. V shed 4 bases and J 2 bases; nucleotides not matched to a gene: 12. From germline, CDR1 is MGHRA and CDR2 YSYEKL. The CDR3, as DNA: TGCGCCAGCAGCCGAGGGGGCAGCCCAGGGGTCACAGATACGCAGTATTTT. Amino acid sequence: CASSRGGSPGVTDTQYF.

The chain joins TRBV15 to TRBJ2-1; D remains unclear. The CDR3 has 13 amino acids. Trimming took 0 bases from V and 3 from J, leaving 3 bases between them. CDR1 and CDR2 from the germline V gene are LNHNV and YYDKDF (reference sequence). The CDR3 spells CATSRDNYNEQFF. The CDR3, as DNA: TGTGCCACCAGCAGAGATAACTACAATGAGCAGTTCTTC.

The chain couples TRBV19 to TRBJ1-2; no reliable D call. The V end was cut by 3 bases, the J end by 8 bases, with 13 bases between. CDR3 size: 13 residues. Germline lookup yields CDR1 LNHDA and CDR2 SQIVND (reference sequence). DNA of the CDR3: TGTGCCAGTAGTATCGGTCAGTCCGCGGGCTACACCTTC. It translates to CASSIGQSAGYTF.

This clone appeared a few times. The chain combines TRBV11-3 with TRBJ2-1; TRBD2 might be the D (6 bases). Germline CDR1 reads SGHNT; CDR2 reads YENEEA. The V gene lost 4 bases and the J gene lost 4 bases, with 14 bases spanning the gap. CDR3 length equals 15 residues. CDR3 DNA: TGTGCCAGCAGCTCCGGGACTTCTTCGTACAATGAGCAGTTCTTC. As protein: CASSSGTSSYNEQFF.

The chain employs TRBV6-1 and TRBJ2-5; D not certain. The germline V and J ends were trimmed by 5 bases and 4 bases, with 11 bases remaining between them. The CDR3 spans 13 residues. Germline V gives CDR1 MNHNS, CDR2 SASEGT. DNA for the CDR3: TGTGCCAGCAGTTCCCAGAGGACAGAGACCCAGTACTTC. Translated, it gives CASSSQRTETQYF.

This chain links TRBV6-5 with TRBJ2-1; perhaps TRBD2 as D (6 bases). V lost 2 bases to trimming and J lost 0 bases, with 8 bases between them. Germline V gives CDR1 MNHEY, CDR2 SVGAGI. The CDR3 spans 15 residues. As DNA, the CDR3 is TGTGCCAGCAGTTACGGGGGGAGCTCCTACAATGAGCAGTTCTTC. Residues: CASSYGGSSYNEQFF.

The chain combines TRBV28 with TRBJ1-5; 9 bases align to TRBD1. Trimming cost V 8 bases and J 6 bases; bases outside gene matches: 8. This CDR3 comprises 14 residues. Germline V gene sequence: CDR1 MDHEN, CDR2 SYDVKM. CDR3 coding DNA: TGTGCCAGCGGAGGGACAGGGAGGGCTCAGCCCCAGCATTTT. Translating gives CASGGTGRAQPQHF. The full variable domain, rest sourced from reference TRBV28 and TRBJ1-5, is DVKVTQSSRYLVKRTGEKVFLECVQDMDHENMFWYRQDPGLGLRLIYFSYDVKMKEKGDIPEGYSVSREKKERFSLILESASTNQTSMYLCASGGTGRAQPQHFGDGTRLSIL.